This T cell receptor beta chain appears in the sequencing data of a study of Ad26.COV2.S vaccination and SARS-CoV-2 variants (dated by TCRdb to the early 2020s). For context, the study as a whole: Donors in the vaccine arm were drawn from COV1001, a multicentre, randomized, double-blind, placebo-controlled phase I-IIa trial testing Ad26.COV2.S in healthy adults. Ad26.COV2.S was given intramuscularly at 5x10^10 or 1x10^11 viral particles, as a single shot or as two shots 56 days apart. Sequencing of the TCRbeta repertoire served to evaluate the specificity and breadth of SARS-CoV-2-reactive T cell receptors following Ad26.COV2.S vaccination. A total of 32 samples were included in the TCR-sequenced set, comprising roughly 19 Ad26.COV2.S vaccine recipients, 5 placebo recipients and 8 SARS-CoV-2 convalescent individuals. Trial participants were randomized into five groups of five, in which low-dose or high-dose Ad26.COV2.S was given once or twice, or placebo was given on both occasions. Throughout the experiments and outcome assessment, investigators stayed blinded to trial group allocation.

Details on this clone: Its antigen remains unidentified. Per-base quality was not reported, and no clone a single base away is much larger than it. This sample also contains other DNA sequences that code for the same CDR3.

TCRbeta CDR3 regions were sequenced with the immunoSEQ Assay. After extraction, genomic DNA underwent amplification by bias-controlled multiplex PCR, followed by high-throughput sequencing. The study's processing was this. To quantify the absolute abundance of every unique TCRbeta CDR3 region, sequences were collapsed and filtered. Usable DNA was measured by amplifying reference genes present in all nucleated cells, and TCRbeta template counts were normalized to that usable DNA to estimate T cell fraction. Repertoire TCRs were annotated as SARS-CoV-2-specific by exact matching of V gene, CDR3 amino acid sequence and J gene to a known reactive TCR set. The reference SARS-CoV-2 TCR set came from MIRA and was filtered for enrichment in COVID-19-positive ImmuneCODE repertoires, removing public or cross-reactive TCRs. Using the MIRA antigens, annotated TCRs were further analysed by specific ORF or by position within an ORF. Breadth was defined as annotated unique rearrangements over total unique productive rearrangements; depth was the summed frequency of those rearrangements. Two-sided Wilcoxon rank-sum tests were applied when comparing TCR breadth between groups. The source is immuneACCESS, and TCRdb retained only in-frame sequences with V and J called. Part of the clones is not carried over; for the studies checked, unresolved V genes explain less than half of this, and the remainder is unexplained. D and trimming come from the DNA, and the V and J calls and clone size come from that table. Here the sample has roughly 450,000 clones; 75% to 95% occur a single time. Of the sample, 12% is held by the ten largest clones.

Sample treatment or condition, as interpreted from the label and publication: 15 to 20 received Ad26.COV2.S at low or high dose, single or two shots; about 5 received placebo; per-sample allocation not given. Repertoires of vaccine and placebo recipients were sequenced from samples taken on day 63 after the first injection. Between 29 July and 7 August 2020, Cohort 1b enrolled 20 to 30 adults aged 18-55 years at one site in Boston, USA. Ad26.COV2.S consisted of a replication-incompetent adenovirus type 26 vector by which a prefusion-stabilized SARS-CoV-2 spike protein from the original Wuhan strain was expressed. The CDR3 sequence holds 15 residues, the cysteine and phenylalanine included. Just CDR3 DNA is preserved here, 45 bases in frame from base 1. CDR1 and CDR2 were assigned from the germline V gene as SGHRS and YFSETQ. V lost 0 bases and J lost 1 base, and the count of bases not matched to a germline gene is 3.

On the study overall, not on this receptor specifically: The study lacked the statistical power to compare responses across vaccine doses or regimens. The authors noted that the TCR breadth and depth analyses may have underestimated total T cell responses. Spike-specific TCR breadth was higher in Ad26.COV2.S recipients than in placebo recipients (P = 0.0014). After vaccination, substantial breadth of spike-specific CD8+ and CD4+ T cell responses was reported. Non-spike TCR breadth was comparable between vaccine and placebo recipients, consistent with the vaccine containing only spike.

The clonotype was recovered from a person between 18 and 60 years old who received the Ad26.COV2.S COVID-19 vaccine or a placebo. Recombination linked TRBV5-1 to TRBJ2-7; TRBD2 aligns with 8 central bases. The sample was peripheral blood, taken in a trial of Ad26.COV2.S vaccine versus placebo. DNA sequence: TGCGCCAGCAGCTTGGTGTCGGGAGGGTCCTACGAGCAGTACTTC. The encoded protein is CASSLVSGGSYEQYF. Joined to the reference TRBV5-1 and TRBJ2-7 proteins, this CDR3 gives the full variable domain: KAGVTQTPRYLIKTRGQQVTLSCSPISGHRSVSWYQQTPGQGLQFLFEYFSETQRNKGNFPGRFSGRQFSNSRSEMNVSTLELGDSALYLCASSLVSGGSYEQYFGPGTRLTVT.